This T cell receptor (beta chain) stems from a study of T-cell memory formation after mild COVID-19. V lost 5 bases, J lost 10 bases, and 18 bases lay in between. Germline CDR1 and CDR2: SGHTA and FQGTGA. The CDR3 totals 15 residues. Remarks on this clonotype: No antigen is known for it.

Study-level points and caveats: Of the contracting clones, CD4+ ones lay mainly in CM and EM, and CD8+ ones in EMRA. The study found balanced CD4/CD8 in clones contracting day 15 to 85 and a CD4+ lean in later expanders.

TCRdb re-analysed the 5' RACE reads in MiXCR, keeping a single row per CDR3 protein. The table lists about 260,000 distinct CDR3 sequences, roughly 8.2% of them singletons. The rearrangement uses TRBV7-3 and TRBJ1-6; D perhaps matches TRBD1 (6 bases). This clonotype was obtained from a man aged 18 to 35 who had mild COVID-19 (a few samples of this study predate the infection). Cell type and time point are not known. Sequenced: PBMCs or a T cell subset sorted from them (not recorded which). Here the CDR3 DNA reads TGTGCCAGCAGCCACACGGGGGGGGCAGGCTCACCCCTCCACTTT. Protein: CASSHTGGAGSPLHF.